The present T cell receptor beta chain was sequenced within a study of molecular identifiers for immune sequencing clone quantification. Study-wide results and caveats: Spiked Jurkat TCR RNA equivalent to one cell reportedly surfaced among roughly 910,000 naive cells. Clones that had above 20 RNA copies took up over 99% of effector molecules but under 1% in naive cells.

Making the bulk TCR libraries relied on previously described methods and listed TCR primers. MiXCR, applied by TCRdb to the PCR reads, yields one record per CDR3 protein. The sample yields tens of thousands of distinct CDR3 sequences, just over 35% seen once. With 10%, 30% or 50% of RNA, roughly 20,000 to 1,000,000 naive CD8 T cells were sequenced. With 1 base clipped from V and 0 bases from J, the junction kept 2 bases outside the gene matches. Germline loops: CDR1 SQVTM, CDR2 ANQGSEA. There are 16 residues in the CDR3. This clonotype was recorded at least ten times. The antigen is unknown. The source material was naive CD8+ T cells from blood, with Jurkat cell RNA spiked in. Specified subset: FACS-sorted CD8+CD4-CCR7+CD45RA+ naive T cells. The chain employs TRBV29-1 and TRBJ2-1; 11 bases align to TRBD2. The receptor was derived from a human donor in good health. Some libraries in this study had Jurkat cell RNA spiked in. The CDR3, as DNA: TGCAGCGTTGAAGGGGGACTAGCGGACTCCTACAATGAGCAGTTCTTC. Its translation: CSVEGGLADSYNEQFF.